These 18 T cell receptor beta chains share one sample of origin, sequenced in a study of blood T cell repertoires in COVID-19. Profiled with immunoSEQ multiplex PCR; TCRdb holds only in-frame clones, not every one. The data contain tens of thousands of clones, approximately 90% of them seen just once; the ten biggest clones take up approximately 19%. Source material: peripheral blood. The receptors here all came from a human donor in a cohort sampled during active COVID-19.

The chain couples TRBV6-7 to TRBJ2-7; 7 bases line up with TRBD1. TRBV6-7 is known as an ORF, though its function is uncertain. V lost 2 bases and J lost 0; bases outside the gene matches: 10. This CDR3 comprises 17 residues. CDR3 in amino acids: CASSYDPLRGTSYEQYF. The CDR3 coding sequence is TGTGCCAGCAGTTACGATCCTCTCAGGGGGACCTCCTACGAGCAGTACTTC.

The chain has TRBV2 and TRBJ2-3; 8 bases are shared with TRBD2. The CDR3 has 16 residues. CDR1 and CDR2 from the germline V gene are SNHLY and FYNNEI. The junction had 9 bases not matched to a gene; V was cut back by 7 bases and J by 0 bases. This CDR3 is CASTTGGARSTDTQYF. DNA of the CDR3: TGTGCCAGCACCACGGGGGGGGCCCGTAGCACAGATACGCAGTATTTT.

J is TRBJ2-1 and V is TRBV19; 14 bases align to TRBD2. Germline trimming cut 1 base from V and 8 bases from J; bases unmatched to any gene: 4. The CDR3 is 16 amino acids. Germline CDR1 reads LNHDA; CDR2 reads SQIVND (reference sequence). The CDR3 nucleotides read TGTGCCAGTAGTATAGGGGGACTAGCGGGAGCTTATGAGCAGTTCTTC. Translating gives CASSIGGLAGAYEQFF.

The chain combines TRBV25-1 with TRBJ2-1; TRBD2 matches 7 bases. The CDR3 spans 15 residues. After removal of 2 bases from V and 7 bases from J, the junction contained 8 bases not matched to a gene. Germline values: CDR1 MGHDK, CDR2 SYGVNS. The CDR3 DNA reads TGTGCCAGCAGTGAAGGAGGCGGGAGATGGAATGAGCAGTTCTTC. Protein: CASSEGGGRWNEQFF.

This clone was seen only once. The chain carries TRBV2 and TRBJ2-1, with TRBD1 identical over 12 bases. V was pared by 5 bases and J by 7 bases, with 12 bases of the junction left unmatched. The CDR3 covers 17 residues. Germline V CDR1 and CDR2: SNHLY, FYNNEI. CDR3 sequence (DNA): TGTGCCAGCAGTCGGGACAGGGGGCCCGTTACTCTGAATGAGCAGTTCTTC. It encodes CASSRDRGPVTLNEQFF.

J is TRBJ2-7 and V is TRBV6-5; unclear D gene. CDR1 MNHEY and CDR2 SVGAGI come from the germline V gene. The CDR3 runs to 14 residues. With 6 bases removed from V and 2 bases from J, the gap between germline ends came to 14 bases. The CDR3 region has the DNA TGTGCCAGCAGGCCAGTCTTCCTCACCTACGAGCAGTACTTC. Translated, it gives CASRPVFLTYEQYF.

V is TRBV7-2 and J is TRBJ2-7; D unresolved. The germline V gene has CDR1 SGHTA and CDR2 FQGNSA. V dropped 4 bases and J dropped 3 bases, with 7 bases sitting between them. This CDR3 is 12 amino acids long. The DNA for the CDR3 is TGTGCCAGCAGCTCCCTCCGCTACGAGCAGTACTTC. Translating gives CASSSLRYEQYF.

This clone has only a few counts. V gene TRBV11-2 combines with J gene TRBJ2-5, with D tentatively TRBD2 (6 bases). Germline V CDR1 and CDR2: SGHAT, FQNNGV. CDR3 length equals 14 residues. Trimming pared 5 bases from V and 2 bases from J, leaving 12 bases between. The CDR3 reads CASSPGTPQETQYF. In DNA, the CDR3 is TGTGCCAGCAGCCCCGGGACTCCACAAGAGACCCAGTACTTC.

This CDR3 is CAIREGGSNEKLFF. The CDR3, as DNA: TGTGCCATCAGGGAAGGGGGCAGTAATGAAAAACTGTTTTTT. J is TRBJ1-4 and V is TRBV10-3, with 7 bases lining up with TRBD1. The CDR3 has 14 residues. J was trimmed by 4 bases and V by 6 bases; bases with no gene match: 5. CDR1 is ENHRY, CDR2 SYGVKD, per germline.

V usage is TRBV7-2 and J usage is TRBJ2-3; 7 bases align to TRBD2. V was clipped by 2 bases and J by 2 bases; unmatched bases: 7. CDR1 SGHTA and CDR2 FQGNSA come from the germline V gene. The CDR3 is 16 residues long. The CDR3 reads CASSLTGRTATDTQYF. CDR3 nucleotide sequence: TGTGCCAGCAGCTTAACCGGGAGGACCGCCACAGATACGCAGTATTTT.

This clone appeared a few times. The chain employs TRBV16 and TRBJ2-7; possibly TRBD1 for D (6 bases). CDR3 size: 13 residues. Trimming took 4 bases from V and 6 from J, leaving 13 bases between them. The germline CDR1 and CDR2 sequences are KGHSY and FQNENV. The CDR3 sequence is CASSPQGLSEQYF. In nucleotides, the CDR3 is TGTGCCAGCAGCCCACAGGGTCTCAGCGAGCAGTACTTC. The full variable domain, in which reference TRBV16 and TRBJ2-7 provide the parts outside the CDR3, is GEEVAQTPKHLVRGEGQKAKLYCAPIKGHSYVFWYQQVLKNEFKFLISFQNENVFDETGMPKERFSAKCLPNSPCSLEIQATKLEDSAVYFCASSPQGLSEQYFGPGTRLTVT.

The genes are TRBV2 and TRBJ2-5, with D perhaps TRBD2 (5 bases). V dropped 6 bases and J dropped 2 bases, with 10 bases sitting between them. This CDR3 is built from 13 residues. Germline V gene lookup returns CDR1 SNHLY and CDR2 FYNNEI. In DNA form, the CDR3 reads TGTGCCAGCAGGACCTCGGGGCAAGAGACCCAGTACTTC. It is translated as CASRTSGQETQYF.

This clone has a handful of counts. Here the CDR3 reads CASSLSSRGRETQYF. The DNA of the CDR3 is TGTGCCAGCAGCTTGTCAAGCAGAGGGAGGGAGACCCAGTACTTC. This rearrangement joins TRBV7-2 to TRBJ2-5; D possibly corresponds to TRBD2 (6 bases). The CDR3 consists of 15 residues. V lost 3 bases, J lost 5 bases, and 16 bases lay in between. Germline V gives CDR1 SGHTA, CDR2 FQGNSA.

The rearrangement uses TRBV5-1 and TRBJ1-4; possibly TRBD1 for D (5 bases). The CDR3 covers 14 residues. Trimming left V 0 bases short and J 4 bases short, with 7 bases between. Germline CDR1 SGHRS, CDR2 YFSETQ. CDR3 protein: CASSLGRDNEKLFF. The CDR3 coding sequence is TGCGCCAGCAGCTTGGGCAGGGATAATGAAAAACTGTTTTTT.

The genes are TRBV14 and TRBJ1-6; 8 bases line up with TRBD1. The CDR3 length is 15 residues. V was clipped by 1 base and J by 10 bases; unmatched bases: 6. Germline-derived CDR1 and CDR2 are SGHDN and FVKESK. The chain's CDR3 is CASSQAGGPQSPLHF. The CDR3 nucleotides are TGTGCCAGCAGCCAAGCAGGGGGCCCGCAGTCACCCCTCCACTTT. Combining the CDR3 with reference TRBV14 and TRBJ1-6 gives the whole variable domain EAGVTQFPSHSVIEKGQTVTLRCDPISGHDNLYWYRRVMGKEIKFLLHFVKESKQDESGMPNNRFLAERTGGTYSTLKVQPAELEDSGVYFCASSQAGGPQSPLHFGNGTRLTVT.

Relative to its sample, this clone is medium-sized. This chain connects TRBV4-3 to TRBJ1-2, with 8 bases fitting TRBD1. Germline V gene data show CDR1 as LGHNA and CDR2 as YSLEER. With 1 base clipped from V and 5 bases from J, the junction kept 9 bases outside the gene matches. The CDR3 is 16 amino acids. For the CDR3, the DNA is TGCGCCAGCAGCCAAGGGCTTGGACAGGGAAGTTATGGCTACACCTTC. It yields the protein CASSQGLGQGSYGYTF.

The chain joins TRBV18 to TRBJ1-1, with 8 nucleotides matching TRBD1. Germline V gene lookup returns CDR1 KGHSH and CDR2 LQKENI. V was clipped by 0 bases and J by 5 bases; unmatched bases: 11. This CDR3 contains 17 residues. The chain's CDR3 is CASSPPRAGGWNTEAFF. The CDR3 DNA reads as TGTGCCAGCTCACCACCCCGGGCAGGGGGCTGGAATACTGAAGCTTTCTTT.

This chain joins TRBV6-1 and TRBJ1-5; 8 bases map to TRBD1. CDR1 is MNHNS and CDR2 is SASEGT in the germline V gene. The CDR3 runs 19 residues. Losses at the gene ends were 3 bases for V and 0 bases for J; bases not matched to a gene: 13. The CDR3: CASSESGQGHPGSNQPQHF. For the CDR3, the DNA is TGTGCCAGCAGTGAGTCTGGACAGGGCCATCCCGGTAGCAATCAGCCCCAGCATTTT.